A selection of T cell receptor beta chains follows, all from one sample in a study of T-cell memory formation after mild COVID-19. TCRdb fed the 5' RACE reads into MiXCR, producing one record per CDR3 protein. This table holds around 200,000 distinct CDR3 sequences, roughly 30% found once. Sequencing used PBMCs or a T cell subset sorted from them (not recorded which). The receptors stem from an adult woman who had mild COVID-19 (a few samples of this study predate the infection). Cell type and time point are not known. The CDR3 runs from the conserved cysteine through the conserved F or W. Each record gives: D gene, V gene, clone size, J gene, CDR3 DNA, CDR3 protein. A D gene is named only where the DNA matches it firmly. The size field is filled for only some rows; it gives once, few, many or a size class.

d_gene: TRBD1
v_gene: TRBV29-1
abundance: few
j_gene: TRBJ1-1
CDR3nt: TGCAGCGTTGAAGGACAGGGTGACACTGAAGCTTTCTTT
CDR3aa: CSVEGQGDTEAFF

d_gene: NA
v_gene: TRBV12-3/TRBV12-4
abundance: NA
j_gene: TRBJ1-1
CDR3nt: TGTGCCAGCAGCATCAGGGGCACTGAAGCTTTCTTT
CDR3aa: CASSIRGTEAFF

d_gene: NA
v_gene: TRBV6-4
abundance: few
j_gene: TRBJ2-5
CDR3nt: TGTGCCAGCAGTGACAGGGGTCGGGAGACCCAGTACTTC
CDR3aa: CASSDRGRETQYF

d_gene: NA
v_gene: TRBV18
abundance: few
j_gene: TRBJ1-4
CDR3nt: TGTGCCAGCTCACCTCTGGGGGCTAATGAAAAACTGTTTTTT
CDR3aa: CASSPLGANEKLFF

d_gene: NA
v_gene: TRBV12-3/TRBV12-4
abundance: NA
j_gene: TRBJ2-6
CDR3nt: TGTGCCAGCAGTCGGAAGCGGACAGTGAGCTCTGGGGCCAACGTCCTGACTTTC
CDR3aa: CASSRKRTVSSGANVLTF

d_gene: TRBD1
v_gene: TRBV5-1
abundance: NA
j_gene: TRBJ2-6
CDR3nt: TGCGCCAGCAGCGACAGGGTGGATCCCACTGGGGCCAACGTCCTGACTTTC
CDR3aa: CASSDRVDPTGANVLTF

d_gene: NA
v_gene: TRBV5-6
abundance: NA
j_gene: TRBJ2-7
CDR3nt: TGTGCCAGCAGCTTGGCTCTAGGGGCCCTATACTACGAGCAGTACTTC
CDR3aa: CASSLALGALYYEQYF

d_gene: TRBD2
v_gene: TRBV2
abundance: NA
j_gene: TRBJ2-4
CDR3nt: TGTGCCAGCAGGATCGAGGCTAGCGGGAAGAACATTCAGTACTTC
CDR3aa: CASRIEASGKNIQYF

d_gene: NA
v_gene: TRBV7-2
abundance: NA
j_gene: TRBJ2-2
CDR3nt: TGTGCCAGCAGCCTCAACAGGAACACCGGGGAGCTGTTTTTT
CDR3aa: CASSLNRNTGELFF

d_gene: NA
v_gene: TRBV4-2
abundance: NA
j_gene: TRBJ2-7
CDR3nt: TGTGCCAGCAGCCAAGATATCGGCTTTCCCTACGAGCAGTACTTC
CDR3aa: CASSQDIGFPYEQYF

d_gene: NA
v_gene: TRBV29-1
abundance: few
j_gene: TRBJ1-1
CDR3nt: TGCAGCGTTGCTCCGCGGGCCCGGGGGAGGAACACTGAAGCTTTCTTT
CDR3aa: CSVAPRARGRNTEAFF

d_gene: TRBD2
v_gene: TRBV12-5
abundance: NA
j_gene: TRBJ2-2
CDR3nt: TGTGCTAGTGGTTTGGTAACTTCGACTAGCGGGGGGACGGACGACACCGGGGAGCTGTTTTTT
CDR3aa: CASGLVTSTSGGTDDTGELFF

d_gene: TRBD1
v_gene: TRBV28
abundance: NA
j_gene: TRBJ1-1
CDR3nt: TGTGCCAGCACCCTCTGGAGACAGGGGGCGACTGAAGCTTTCTTT
CDR3aa: CASTLWRQGATEAFF

d_gene: NA
v_gene: TRBV7-9
abundance: few
j_gene: TRBJ2-1
CDR3nt: TGTGCCAGCAGCTTACGGCTGGGGAGCTCCTACAATGAGCAGTTCTTC
CDR3aa: CASSLRLGSSYNEQFF

d_gene: TRBD1
v_gene: TRBV5-1
abundance: NA
j_gene: TRBJ1-1
CDR3nt: TGCGCCAGCAGCATGGGACAGGGGAATCGTCCGAACACTGAAGCTTTCTTT
CDR3aa: CASSMGQGNRPNTEAFF

d_gene: NA
v_gene: TRBV5-1
abundance: few
j_gene: TRBJ1-1
CDR3nt: TGCGCCAGCAGCTTGGCCATCGGCAGGCGGACCGACACTGAAGCTTTCTTT
CDR3aa: CASSLAIGRRTDTEAFF

d_gene: NA
v_gene: TRBV5-1
abundance: NA
j_gene: TRBJ2-1
CDR3nt: TGCGCCAGCAGCTTGGTAGGGGAGGCTGAGCAGTTCTTC
CDR3aa: CASSLVGEAEQFF

d_gene: TRBD1
v_gene: TRBV20-1
abundance: NA
j_gene: TRBJ2-3
CDR3nt: TGCAGTGCTAGAGGTCTGACGGGACAGGGTAGGACAGATACGCAGTATTTT
CDR3aa: CSARGLTGQGRTDTQYF

d_gene: TRBD1
v_gene: TRBV7-2
abundance: few
j_gene: TRBJ2-1
CDR3nt: TGTGCCAGCAGCCCAACAGGGGCCCTCATCTACAATGAGCAGTTCTTC
CDR3aa: CASSPTGALIYNEQFF

d_gene: TRBD1
v_gene: TRBV4-1
abundance: few
j_gene: TRBJ1-5
CDR3nt: TGCGCCAGCAGCCAAGTCGGTTCAGGTTTTACAGGGGATAGGAATCAGCCCCAGCATTTT
CDR3aa: CASSQVGSGFTGDRNQPQHF

d_gene: TRBD1
v_gene: TRBV6-1
abundance: few
j_gene: TRBJ2-7
CDR3nt: TGTGCCAGCAGTAACCTCTCCGGGACAGGGAAGCACGAGCAGTACTTC
CDR3aa: CASSNLSGTGKHEQYF

d_gene: TRBD2
v_gene: TRBV29-1
abundance: many
j_gene: TRBJ2-1
CDR3nt: TGCAGGGTCATAGCGGGGGGTTACAATGAGCAGTTCTTC
CDR3aa: CRVIAGGYNEQFF

d_gene: NA
v_gene: TRBV7-9
abundance: NA
j_gene: TRBJ2-7
CDR3nt: TGTGCCAGCAGCCCCGATAGGGATTACGAGCAGTACTTC
CDR3aa: CASSPDRDYEQYF

d_gene: NA
v_gene: TRBV7-8
abundance: NA
j_gene: TRBJ2-4
CDR3nt: TGTGCCAGCACCGCCAGAGACAAAAACATTCAGTACTTC
CDR3aa: CASTARDKNIQYF

d_gene: TRBD2
v_gene: TRBV19
abundance: few
j_gene: TRBJ2-7
CDR3nt: TGTGCCAGTAGTATGGCCAGAGGACTAGCGGGAGGCGAAGAGCAGTACTTC
CDR3aa: CASSMARGLAGGEEQYF

d_gene: NA
v_gene: TRBV7-2
abundance: NA
j_gene: TRBJ2-3
CDR3nt: TGTGCCAGCAGCTTAACCCCCGGGTATAGCACAGATACGCAGTATTTT
CDR3aa: CASSLTPGYSTDTQYF

d_gene: NA
v_gene: TRBV15
abundance: NA
j_gene: TRBJ2-7
CDR3nt: TGTGCCACCAGCAGGGACGGAGACTACGAGCAGTACTTC
CDR3aa: CATSRDGDYEQYF

d_gene: NA
v_gene: TRBV24-1
abundance: few
j_gene: TRBJ1-2
CDR3nt: TGTGCCACCAGTGATTCTGACGACAGGAACTATGGCTACACCTTC
CDR3aa: CATSDSDDRNYGYTF

d_gene: NA
v_gene: TRBV24-1
abundance: many
j_gene: TRBJ2-1
CDR3nt: TGTGCCACCAGTGATGATGTGGATGAGCAGTTCTTC
CDR3aa: CATSDDVDEQFF

d_gene: NA
v_gene: TRBV6-2/TRBV6-3
abundance: few
j_gene: TRBJ2-6
CDR3nt: TGTGCCAGCAGTTACAGCTCTGGGGCCAACGTCCTGACTTTC
CDR3aa: CASSYSSGANVLTF

d_gene: NA
v_gene: TRBV29-1
abundance: NA
j_gene: TRBJ1-2
CDR3nt: TGCAGCGTTCCCGGGGCGGGCTATGGCTACACCTTC
CDR3aa: CSVPGAGYGYTF

d_gene: NA
v_gene: TRBV12-3/TRBV12-4
abundance: NA
j_gene: TRBJ1-1
CDR3nt: TGTGCCAGCAGAAGGGGGAGTAGGACTGAAGCTTTCTTT
CDR3aa: CASRRGSRTEAFF

d_gene: TRBD1
v_gene: TRBV12-3/TRBV12-4
abundance: NA
j_gene: TRBJ1-2
CDR3nt: TGTGCCAGCAGTTTGGGACAGGGGGTTGGCTACACCTTC
CDR3aa: CASSLGQGVGYTF

d_gene: NA
v_gene: TRBV20-1
abundance: NA
j_gene: TRBJ2-5
CDR3nt: TGCAGTGCTAGAGGGCAGGGCCAAGAGACCCAGTACTTC
CDR3aa: CSARGQGQETQYF

d_gene: NA
v_gene: TRBV30
abundance: NA
j_gene: TRBJ1-1
CDR3nt: TGTGCCTGGAGTGTCGCCTCAACAGATGAAGCTTTCTTT
CDR3aa: CAWSVASTDEAFF

d_gene: NA
v_gene: TRBV4-1
abundance: NA
j_gene: TRBJ1-5
CDR3nt: TGCGCCAGCAGCCATCCACAGGAGGGGCAGCCCCAGCATTTT
CDR3aa: CASSHPQEGQPQHF

d_gene: NA
v_gene: TRBV27
abundance: NA
j_gene: TRBJ2-2
CDR3nt: TGTGCCAGCAGTTTTCTCGGGGGCGAAACCGGGGAGCTGTTTTTT
CDR3aa: CASSFLGGETGELFF

d_gene: NA
v_gene: TRBV7-9
abundance: NA
j_gene: TRBJ2-1
CDR3nt: TGTGCCAGCAGCTTCAATCGGAGGCAGTTCTTC
CDR3aa: CASSFNRRQFF

d_gene: NA
v_gene: TRBV7-9
abundance: few
j_gene: TRBJ2-1
CDR3nt: TGTGCCAGCAGCTGGGAGGCTTTGAACAATGAGCAGTTCTTC
CDR3aa: CASSWEALNNEQFF

d_gene: TRBD2
v_gene: TRBV4-3
abundance: NA
j_gene: TRBJ2-1
CDR3nt: TGCGCCAGCAGCCAAGAAAATTTGGAAAGCGGGAGGTGGAATGAGCAGTTCTTC
CDR3aa: CASSQENLESGRWNEQFF

d_gene: NA
v_gene: TRBV12-3/TRBV12-4
abundance: few
j_gene: TRBJ1-4
CDR3nt: TGTGCCAGCAGCCCCAGACACCGGGGTTTTGCAACTAATGAAAAACTGTTTTTT
CDR3aa: CASSPRHRGFATNEKLFF

d_gene: NA
v_gene: TRBV7-9
abundance: few
j_gene: TRBJ1-5
CDR3nt: TGTCCCAGCAGCCCGGGGCTCACTTTGGAGCCCCAGCATTTT
CDR3aa: CPSSPGLTLEPQHF

d_gene: NA
v_gene: TRBV7-2
abundance: few
j_gene: TRBJ1-1
CDR3nt: TGTGCCAGCAGCTTAGCGGGTGAATCGAGAGCTTTCTTT
CDR3aa: CASSLAGESRAFF

d_gene: NA
v_gene: TRBV5-1
abundance: few
j_gene: TRBJ1-1
CDR3nt: TGCGCCAGCAGCACCCGACAGAACACTGAAGCTTTCTTT
CDR3aa: CASSTRQNTEAFF

d_gene: TRBD1
v_gene: TRBV9
abundance: few
j_gene: TRBJ1-1
CDR3nt: TGTGCCAGCAGCGATAACCGGGACAGGGGGTCTAACACTGAAGCTTTCTTT
CDR3aa: CASSDNRDRGSNTEAFF